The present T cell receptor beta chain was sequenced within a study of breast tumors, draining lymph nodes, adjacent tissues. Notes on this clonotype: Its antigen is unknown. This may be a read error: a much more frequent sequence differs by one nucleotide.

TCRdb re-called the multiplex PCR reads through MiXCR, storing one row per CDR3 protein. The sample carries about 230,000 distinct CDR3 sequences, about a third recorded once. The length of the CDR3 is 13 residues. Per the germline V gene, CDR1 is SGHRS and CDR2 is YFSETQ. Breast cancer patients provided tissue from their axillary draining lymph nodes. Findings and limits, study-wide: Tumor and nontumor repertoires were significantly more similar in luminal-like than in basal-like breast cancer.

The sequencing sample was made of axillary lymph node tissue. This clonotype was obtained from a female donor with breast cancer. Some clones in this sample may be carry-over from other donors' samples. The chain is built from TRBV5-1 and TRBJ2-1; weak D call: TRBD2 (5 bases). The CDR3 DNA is TGCGCCAGCAGTGGAGGTAATTTGTATGACCAGTTCTTC. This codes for CASSGGNLYDQFF.